What follows are 6 T cell receptor beta chains derived from one specimen sequenced in a study of cytomegalovirus exposure and HLA in healthy donors. PCR was performed using 60 Vbeta and 13 Jbeta primers. The data were produced by immunoSEQ multiplex PCR, yet TCRdb's version contains in-frame clones alone and is incomplete. The sample includes about 97,000 clones, over 75% of them seen just once. Sequencing input: PBMCs. The receptor set was obtained from a man aged 35-49 years in good health and CMV-seropositive.

This rearrangement joins TRBV29-1 to TRBJ2-3, with 9 bases fitting TRBD1. CDR1 is SQVTM and CDR2 is ANQGSEA in the germline V gene. J was trimmed by 4 bases and V by 8 bases; bases with no gene match: 13. The CDR3 length is 15 residues. CDR3 sequence: CSISGQGWVSDTQYF. The CDR3 DNA sequence: TGCAGCATCAGCGGACAGGGGTGGGTCTCAGATACGCAGTATTTT.

About this clone itself: The junction differs from germline at one of its ends, possibly a read error. The rearrangement uses TRBV7-9 and TRBJ1-6, with a weak D call TRBD1 (5 bases). The V gene's germline CDR1 is SEHNR and CDR2 FQNEAQ (reference sequence). CDR3 length: 14 residues. CDR3 bases: TGTTCCAGCAGCCCGACAGAGACTAATTCACCCCTCCACTTT. It specifies CSSSPTETNSPLHF.

The chain has TRBV6-5 and TRBJ2-2, with TRBD2 matching 7 bases. CDR3 length: 13 amino acids. The V gene's germline CDR1 is MNHEY and CDR2 SVGAGI. The J segment lost 7 bases and the V segment lost 4 bases, leaving 3 bases of the junction unmatched. CDR3 sequence: CASSSTGGGELFF. The DNA for the CDR3 is TGTGCCAGCAGTTCAACGGGGGGCGGGGAGCTGTTTTTT.

The chain joins TRBV10-3 to TRBJ2-7; D unclear. Trimming pared 3 bases from V and 0 bases from J, leaving 9 bases between. CDR1 ENHRY and CDR2 SYGVKD come from the germline V gene. The CDR3 is 14 residues long. The CDR3 region has the DNA TGTGCCATCAGTGAAGGCGGCTTCTCCTACGAGCAGTACTTC. It translates to CAISEGGFSYEQYF.

The chain joins TRBV25-1 to TRBJ2-7; 8 nucleotides match TRBD1. The CDR3 totals 16 residues. Looked up from germline, CDR1 is MGHDK and CDR2 is SYGVNS. After removal of 5 bases from V and 1 base from J, the junction contained 10 bases not matched to a gene. The CDR3 loop reads CASSPVWDRRSYEQYF. CDR3 nucleotide sequence: TGTGCCAGCAGTCCTGTTTGGGACAGGAGATCCTACGAGCAGTACTTC.

Points on this clone: The junction differs from germline at one of its ends, possibly a read error. The chain employs TRBV2 and TRBJ2-1; TRBD1 agrees at 8 bases. The germline gives CDR1 SNHLY, CDR2 FYNNEI. CDR3 length equals 14 residues. For the CDR3, the DNA is TGTGCCAGCAGTGTAAACCTGGACAGGGTTGAGCAGCTCTTC. This codes for CASSVNLDRVEQLF.